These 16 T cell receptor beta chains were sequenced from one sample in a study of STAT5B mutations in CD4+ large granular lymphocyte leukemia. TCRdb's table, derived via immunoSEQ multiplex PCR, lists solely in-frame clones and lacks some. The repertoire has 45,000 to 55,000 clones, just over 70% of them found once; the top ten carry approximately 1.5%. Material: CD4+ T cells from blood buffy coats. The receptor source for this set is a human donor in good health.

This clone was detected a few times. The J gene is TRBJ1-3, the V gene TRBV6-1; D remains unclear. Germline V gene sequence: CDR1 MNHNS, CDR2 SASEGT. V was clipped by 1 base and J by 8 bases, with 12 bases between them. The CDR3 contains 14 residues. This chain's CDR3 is CASSEGAGLDTIYF. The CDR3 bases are TGTGCCAGCAGTGAAGGGGCGGGGTTGGACACCATATATTTT.

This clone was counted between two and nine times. The DNA for the CDR3 is TGTGCCAGCAGCCTAATCTCGCGTCACCCCTACAATGAGCAGTTCTTC. Amino acids: CASSLISRHPYNEQFF. The genes are TRBV14 and TRBJ2-1; no definite D call. V lost 4 bases, J lost 2 bases, and 15 bases lay in between. The CDR3 covers 16 residues. CDR1 is SGHDN, CDR2 FVKESK, per germline.

CDR3 DNA: TGTGCCAGTAGTATAGCCGATGGGTCCTACAATGAGCAGTTCTTC. It yields the protein CASSIADGSYNEQFF. The V call is TRBV19, the J call TRBJ2-1, with no clear D. The CDR3 consists of 15 residues. V was cut by 1 base and J by 1 base, with 8 bases left in between. The germline gives CDR1 LNHDA, CDR2 SQIVND (reference sequence).

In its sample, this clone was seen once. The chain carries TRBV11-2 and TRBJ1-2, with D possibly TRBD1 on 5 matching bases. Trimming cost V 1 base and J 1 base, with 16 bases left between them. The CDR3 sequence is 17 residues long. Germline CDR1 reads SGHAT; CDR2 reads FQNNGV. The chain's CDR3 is CASSLAPPGQGNYGYTF. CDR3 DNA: TGTGCCAGCAGCTTAGCCCCCCCGGGGCAGGGTAACTATGGCTACACCTTC. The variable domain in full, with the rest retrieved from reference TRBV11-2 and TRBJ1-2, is EAGVAQSPRYKIIEKRQSVAFWCNPISGHATLYWYQQILGQGPKLLIQFQNNGVVDDSQLPKDRFSAERLKGVDSTLKIQPAKLEDSAVYLCASSLAPPGQGNYGYTFGSGTRLTVV.

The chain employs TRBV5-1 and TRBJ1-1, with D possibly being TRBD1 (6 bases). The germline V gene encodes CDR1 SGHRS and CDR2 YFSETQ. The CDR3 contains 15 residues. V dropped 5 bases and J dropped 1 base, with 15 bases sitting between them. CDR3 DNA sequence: TGCGCCAGCAGTTTTCCGGGACAACCGAACACTGAAGCTTTCTTT. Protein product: CASSFPGQPNTEAFF.

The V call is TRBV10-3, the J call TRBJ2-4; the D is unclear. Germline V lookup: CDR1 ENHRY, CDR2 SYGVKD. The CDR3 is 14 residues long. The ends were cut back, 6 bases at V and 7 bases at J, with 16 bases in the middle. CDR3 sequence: CAISPGSNENIQYF. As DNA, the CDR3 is TGTGCCATCAGCCCCGGATCGAATGAGAACATTCAGTACTTC.

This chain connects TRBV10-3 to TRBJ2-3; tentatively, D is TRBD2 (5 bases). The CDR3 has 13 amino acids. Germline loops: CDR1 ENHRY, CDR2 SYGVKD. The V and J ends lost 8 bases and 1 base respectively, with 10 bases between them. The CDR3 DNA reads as TGTGCCATCCAGCGGAGTGGCACAGATACGCAGTATTTT. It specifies CAIQRSGTDTQYF.

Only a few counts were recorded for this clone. The DNA of the CDR3 is TGTGCCAGCAGTTCATCAGGGGAGACCCAGTACTTC. This encodes CASSSSGETQYF. The chain employs TRBV28 and TRBJ2-5; D possibly corresponds to TRBD1 (5 bases). Germline lookup yields CDR1 MDHEN and CDR2 SYDVKM. The CDR3 runs to 12 residues. V was cut by 4 bases and J by 5 bases, with 8 bases left in between.

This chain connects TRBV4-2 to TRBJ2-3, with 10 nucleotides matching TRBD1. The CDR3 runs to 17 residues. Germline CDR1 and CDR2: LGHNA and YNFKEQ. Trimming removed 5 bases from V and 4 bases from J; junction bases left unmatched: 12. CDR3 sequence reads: CASSKGSTGGVADTQYF. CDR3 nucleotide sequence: TGTGCCAGCAGCAAGGGGTCGACAGGGGGCGTCGCAGATACGCAGTATTTT.

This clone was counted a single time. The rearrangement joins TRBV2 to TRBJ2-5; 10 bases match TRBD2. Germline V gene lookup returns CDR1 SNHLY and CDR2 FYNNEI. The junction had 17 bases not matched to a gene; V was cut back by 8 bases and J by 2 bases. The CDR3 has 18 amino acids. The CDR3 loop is CASRVLVAGGQRQETQYF. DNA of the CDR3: TGTGCCAGCCGGGTTCTGGTAGCGGGGGGACAAAGACAAGAGACCCAGTACTTC. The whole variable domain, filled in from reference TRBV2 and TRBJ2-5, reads EPEVTQTPSHQVTQMGQEVILRCVPISNHLYFYWYRQILGQKVEFLVSFYNNEISEKSEIFDDQFSVERPDGSNFTLKIRSTKLEDSAMYFCASRVLVAGGQRQETQYFGPGTRLLVL.

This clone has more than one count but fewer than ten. This CDR3 reads CASSQDPGLAGGVEQFF. The CDR3 DNA reads as TGCGCCAGCAGCCAAGACCCGGGACTAGCGGGGGGGGTTGAGCAGTTCTTC. This chain uses TRBV4-1 with TRBJ2-1; 16 bases are a match to TRBD2. Trimming at V came to 0 bases and at J to 9 bases, leaving 5 bases not matched to a gene. Germline-derived CDR1 and CDR2 are MGHRA and YSYEKL. This CDR3 contains 17 residues.

CDR3 nucleotide sequence: TGCAGCGCTAAGACAGTCTCTATCACCGGGGAGCTGTTTTTT. Its translation: CSAKTVSITGELFF. The chain joins TRBV29-1 to TRBJ2-2; D may be TRBD1 (5 bases). There are 14 residues in the CDR3. Germline CDR1 reads SQVTM; CDR2 reads ANQGSEA. Trimming pared 7 bases from V and 4 bases from J, leaving 16 bases between.

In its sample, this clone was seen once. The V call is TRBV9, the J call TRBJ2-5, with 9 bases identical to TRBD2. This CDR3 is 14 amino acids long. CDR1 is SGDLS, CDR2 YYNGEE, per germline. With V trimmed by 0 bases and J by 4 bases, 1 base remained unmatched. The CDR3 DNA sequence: TGTGCCAGCAGCGTAGGCGGGGGGGGAGAGACCCAGTACTTC. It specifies CASSVGGGGETQYF.

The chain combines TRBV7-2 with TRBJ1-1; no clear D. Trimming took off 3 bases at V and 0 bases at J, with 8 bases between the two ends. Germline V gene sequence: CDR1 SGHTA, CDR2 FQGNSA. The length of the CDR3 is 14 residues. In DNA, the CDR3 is TGTGCCAGCAGCTTCGCGCAGGTGAACACTGAAGCTTTCTTT. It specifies CASSFAQVNTEAFF.

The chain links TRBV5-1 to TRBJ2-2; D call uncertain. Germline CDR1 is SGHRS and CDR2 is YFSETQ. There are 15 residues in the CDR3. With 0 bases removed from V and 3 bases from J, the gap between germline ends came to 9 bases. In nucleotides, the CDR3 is TGCGCCAGCAGCTTGGCCCCCGGAGACACCGGGGAGCTGTTTTTT. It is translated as CASSLAPGDTGELFF.

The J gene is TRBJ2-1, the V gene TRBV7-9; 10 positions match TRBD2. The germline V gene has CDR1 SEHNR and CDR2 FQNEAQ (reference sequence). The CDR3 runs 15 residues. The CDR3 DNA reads TGTGGAGGGCTAGCGGGGGATGAATCCTACAATGAGCAGTTCTTC. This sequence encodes CGGLAGDESYNEQFF.